The 5 T cell receptor beta chains below come from one sample, sequenced in a study of pediatric ulcerative colitis. Measured with immunoSEQ multiplex PCR; TCRdb has only the in-frame clones, and not every one. Altogether roughly 30,000 clones are present, more than 75% being singletons, with the ten largest covering over 3.5%. Specimen: blood. The receptor set was obtained from a boy younger than 18 with severe ulcerative colitis.

This sequence joins TRBV6-5 and TRBJ1-2; unclear D gene. The CDR3 runs 14 residues. The germline V and J ends were trimmed by 2 bases and 5 bases, with 12 bases remaining between them. The germline V gene has CDR1 MNHEY and CDR2 SVGAGI. CDR3 region: CASSYGGSPYGYTF. The CDR3 DNA sequence: TGTGCCAGCAGTTACGGCGGGTCCCCATATGGCTACACCTTC.

The V call is TRBV19, the J call TRBJ1-1, with a possible D match to TRBD1 (6 bases). This CDR3 region has 14 residues. Trimming removed 5 bases at V and 1 base at J, with 11 bases between. Germline V CDR1 and CDR2: LNHDA, SQIVND (reference sequence). The CDR3, as DNA: TGTGCCAGTAGTCAACAGGGCGCGAACACTGAAGCTTTCTTT. Protein product: CASSQQGANTEAFF.

The chain is built from TRBV5-1 and TRBJ2-7, with D perhaps assigned TRBD1 or TRBD2 (5 bases each). The CDR3 covers 15 residues. Trimming removed 9 bases at V and 2 bases at J, with 21 bases between. Germline-derived CDR1 and CDR2 are SGHRS and YFSETQ. The CDR3 nucleotides are TGCGCCACCTCCCGCAATCCGGGGACGCCCTACGAGCAGTACTTC. Residues: CATSRNPGTPYEQYF.

The chain employs TRBV7-9 and TRBJ2-5, with unresolved D. Trimming shortened V by 3 bases and J by 4 bases, and 12 bases separated the two germline ends. Per the germline V gene, CDR1 is SEHNR and CDR2 is FQNEAQ (reference sequence). The CDR3 length is 14 residues. The CDR3 DNA sequence: TGTGCCAGCAGCTTCACGGACGGACCAGAGACCCAGTACTTC. It yields the protein CASSFTDGPETQYF.

The J gene is TRBJ2-2, the V gene TRBV18, with 7 bases lining up with TRBD1. Trimming at V came to 2 bases and at J to 7 bases, leaving 10 bases not matched to a gene. The germline gives CDR1 KGHSH, CDR2 LQKENI. The CDR3 consists of 16 residues. CDR3 in amino acids: CASSPISTGSNGELFF. The DNA of the CDR3 is TGTGCCAGCTCACCAATTTCGACAGGGTCTAACGGGGAGCTGTTTTTT.